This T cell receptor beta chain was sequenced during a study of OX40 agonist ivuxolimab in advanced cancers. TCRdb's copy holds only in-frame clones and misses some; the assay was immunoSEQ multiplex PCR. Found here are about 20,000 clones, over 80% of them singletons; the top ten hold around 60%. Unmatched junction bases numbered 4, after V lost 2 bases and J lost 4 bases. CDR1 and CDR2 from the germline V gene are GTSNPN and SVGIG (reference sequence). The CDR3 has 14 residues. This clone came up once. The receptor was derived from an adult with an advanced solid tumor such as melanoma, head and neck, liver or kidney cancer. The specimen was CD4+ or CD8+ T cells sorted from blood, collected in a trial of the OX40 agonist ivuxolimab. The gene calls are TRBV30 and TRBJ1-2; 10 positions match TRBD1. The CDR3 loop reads CAWSRQGASYGYTF. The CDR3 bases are TGTGCCTGGAGTCGACAGGGGGCTTCCTATGGCTACACCTTC. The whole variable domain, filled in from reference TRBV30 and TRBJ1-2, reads SQTIHQWPATLVQPVGSPLSLECTVEGTSNPNLYWYRQAAGRGLQLLFYSVGIGQISSEVPQNLSASRPQDRQFILSSKKLLLSDSGFYLCAWSRQGASYGYTFGSGTRLTVV.